This TCR beta chain was observed in a study of beta chain features in type 1 diabetes. Points from the study as a whole: Researchers reported that naive, central memory and Treg TCRB repertoires appeared more similar in patients than in healthy donors.

As every portion of the isolated RNA was reverse transcribed, the sequencing read expressed TCRB transcripts. Using immunoSEQ multiplex PCR, the repertoire was profiled, and TCRdb retains in-frame clones only, with some absent. The data contain around 500,000 clones, roughly an eighth of them singletons. CD4+ naive, central memory, regulatory and stem cell-like memory cells were sorted via CD45RO/CCR7/CD25/CD127/CD95/CD27. Remarks on this clone: What it binds is not known.

The clonotype originates from a woman aged 18-29 years in good health. The sample consisted of naive CD4+ T cells from blood.

In DNA form, the CDR3 reads TGTGCCAGCAGCCCTAGGGGAAGCACAGATACGCAGTATTTT. Its protein product is CASSPRGSTDTQYF. This chain links TRBV27 with TRBJ2-3, with D maybe TRBD1 (5 bases). The CDR3 loop spans 14 amino acids. With 6 bases removed from V and 0 bases from J, the gap between germline ends came to 10 bases. The germline V gene encodes CDR1 MNHEY and CDR2 SMNVEV (reference sequence).